The 24 T cell receptor beta chains listed next were all sequenced from one sample in a study of neoadjuvant anti-PD-1 for oral cavity cancer. Profiled with immunoSEQ multiplex PCR; TCRdb holds only in-frame clones, not every one. The table lists 60,000 to 75,000 clones, under 85% of them singletons. The sample was PBMCs, taken before nivolumab (anti-PD-1) treatment. These receptors came from a person aged 40 to 85 with oral cavity squamous cell carcinoma.

The gene calls are TRBV7-3 and TRBJ1-1; TRBD1 is a possible D gene (5 bases). V gave up 4 bases and J gave up 11 bases, with 14 bases separating them. From germline, CDR1 is SGHTA and CDR2 FQGTGA. The CDR3 consists of 12 residues. For the CDR3, the DNA is TGTGCCAGCAGCTCCGGGGCGGGGGGTGCTTTCTTT. This codes for CASSSGAGGAFF.

The chain links TRBV7-8 to TRBJ1-5, with a tentative D call TRBD1 (5 bases). Germline V gene lookup returns CDR1 SGHVS and CDR2 FQNEAQ. CDR3 length: 15 amino acids. V dropped 5 bases and J dropped 6 bases, with 17 bases sitting between them. The CDR3 sequence is CASSPSGGGSQPQHF. The CDR3 coding sequence is TGTGCCAGCAGCCCAAGTGGGGGGGGGAGTCAGCCCCAGCATTTT.

This chain joins TRBV7-6 and TRBJ1-6, with D possibly being TRBD1 (5 bases). The germline V gene has CDR1 SGHVS and CDR2 FNYEAQ. V gave up 3 bases and J gave up 4 bases, with 7 bases separating them. This CDR3 contains 14 residues. CDR3 sequence: CASSFRQYNSPLHF. As DNA, the CDR3 is TGTGCCAGCAGCTTCCGACAGTATAATTCACCCCTCCACTTT.

This chain links TRBV10-2 with TRBJ2-1, with TRBD1 identical over 7 bases. There are 16 residues in the CDR3. Germline V gene data show CDR1 as WSHSY and CDR2 as SAAADI. Trimming took 3 bases from V and 9 from J; bases not matched to a gene: 14. The CDR3 reads CASSDLGQARRSEQFF. As DNA, the CDR3 is TGCGCCAGCAGTGATCTTGGACAGGCCCGGAGGAGTGAGCAGTTCTTC.

This CDR3 is CASGASPVGYGYTF. The CDR3 DNA is TGTGCCAGCGGGGCCTCACCCGTCGGGTATGGCTACACCTTC. The V gene is TRBV7-9, the J gene TRBJ1-2; D may be TRBD1 (5 bases). Germline-derived CDR1 and CDR2 are SEHNR and FQNEAQ (reference sequence). The V end was cut by 8 bases, the J end by 5 bases, with 18 bases between. The CDR3 extends over 14 amino acids.

Sample share makes this clone medium-sized (0.01 to 0.1%). The V call is TRBV19, the J call TRBJ1-6, with D uncertain. This CDR3 comprises 15 residues. CDR1 is LNHDA, CDR2 SQIVND, per germline (reference sequence). Trimming removed 6 bases at V and 5 bases at J, with 14 bases between. CDR3 in DNA: TGTGCCAGTAGACAATGGAGGAGCGATAATTCACCCCTCCACTTT. It translates to CASRQWRSDNSPLHF.

The chain couples TRBV5-6 to TRBJ1-5; perhaps TRBD1 as D (6 bases). The CDR3 spans 15 residues. Germline values: CDR1 SGHDT, CDR2 YYEEEE. Trimming removed 2 bases from V and 7 bases from J, with 16 bases in between. DNA for the CDR3: TGTGCCAGCAGCTTACGGACAGACCAATGGCAGCCCCAGCATTTT. Translated, it gives CASSLRTDQWQPQHF.

V and J are TRBV7-2 and TRBJ1-1; D might be TRBD1 (5 bases). The CDR3 sequence is 14 residues long. Germline CDR1 SGHTA, CDR2 FQGNSA. V was pared by 2 bases and J by 4 bases, with 11 bases between. CDR3 loop: CASSLKGSGTEAFF. In DNA, the CDR3 is TGTGCCAGCAGCTTAAAGGGGAGTGGCACTGAAGCTTTCTTT.

This chain joins TRBV19 and TRBJ1-1; D unresolved. Trimming left V 4 bases short and J 8 bases short, with 14 bases between. The V gene's germline CDR1 is LNHDA and CDR2 SQIVND (reference sequence). The CDR3 extends over 13 amino acids. The CDR3 coding sequence is TGTGCCAGTAGTAGTCGGGTACATCCCGAAGCTTTCTTT. Protein: CASSSRVHPEAFF.

This clone was detected a few times. This chain joins TRBV5-4 and TRBJ2-7; D possibly corresponds to TRBD1 (6 bases). Trimming removed 2 bases at V and 3 bases at J, with 9 bases between. CDR3 length: 13 residues. CDR1 and CDR2 from the germline V gene are SGHNT and YYREEE (reference sequence). The chain's CDR3 is CASSFGQRYEQYF. DNA of the CDR3: TGTGCCAGCAGCTTTGGACAGCGCTACGAGCAGTACTTC.

A few counts support this clone. V is TRBV19 and J is TRBJ2-2; D may be TRBD1 (6 bases). The germline V and J ends were trimmed by 5 bases and 1 base, with 11 bases remaining between them. Germline CDR1 LNHDA, CDR2 SQIVND (reference sequence). The CDR3 is 15 amino acids. This chain's CDR3 is CASSVPRGNTGELFF. The CDR3 DNA sequence: TGTGCCAGTAGTGTCCCCAGGGGGAACACCGGGGAGCTGTTTTTT.

The chain has TRBV21-1 and TRBJ2-3. TRBV21-1 is a recognized pseudogene. This CDR3 comprises 13 residues. The CDR3 region has the DNA TGTGCCAGCAGCATACTGGGGGCAGATACGCAGTATTTT. Translated: CASSILGADTQYF.

V gene TRBV27 combines with J gene TRBJ1-1, with unresolved D. Germline values: CDR1 MNHEY, CDR2 SMNVEV (reference sequence). The CDR3 contains 13 residues. Trimming shortened V by 6 bases and J by 0 bases, and 8 bases separated the two germline ends. For the CDR3, the DNA is TGTGCCAGCAGCCGCCGAGTGAACACTGAAGCTTTCTTT. Amino acids: CASSRRVNTEAFF.

The chain is built from TRBV12-5 and TRBJ2-7, with TRBD2 matching 11 bases. Germline CDR1 is LGHNT and CDR2 is FRNRAP. CDR3 length equals 15 residues. V lost 0 bases, J lost 9 bases, and 7 bases stayed unmatched. The CDR3 sequence is CASGLVRASGGRQYF. DNA of the CDR3: TGTGCTAGTGGTTTGGTACGTGCTAGCGGGGGGAGGCAGTACTTC.

CDR3 coding DNA: TGCGCCAGCAGCTTTAACAGGGAGGGCACTGAAGCTTTCTTT. It specifies CASSFNREGTEAFF. This sequence joins TRBV5-1 and TRBJ1-1; perhaps TRBD1 as D (6 bases). The germline V gene encodes CDR1 SGHRS and CDR2 YFSETQ. The CDR3 is 14 amino acids. V was cut by 2 bases and J by 4 bases, with 12 bases left in between.

This clone appeared once. The chain combines TRBV5-4 with TRBJ1-1; 7 bases line up with TRBD1. Germline CDR1 SGHNT, CDR2 YYREEE (reference sequence). V shed 0 bases, J shed 4 bases, and the junction held 3 bases outside the gene matches. The CDR3 is made up of 14 amino acids. This CDR3 is CASSLGQGGTEAFF. For the CDR3, the DNA is TGTGCCAGCAGCTTGGGGCAGGGGGGCACTGAAGCTTTCTTT.

V gene TRBV27 combines with J gene TRBJ2-6; TRBD1 matches at 7 bases. This CDR3 contains 17 residues. The V gene's germline CDR1 is MNHEY and CDR2 SMNVEV (reference sequence). V shed 6 bases, J shed 0 bases, and the junction held 8 bases outside the gene matches. The CDR3: CASRWTGLSSGANVLTF. The CDR3 nucleotides read TGTGCCAGCAGATGGACAGGACTTAGCTCTGGGGCCAACGTCCTGACTTTC.

This clone has just a few counts. V and J are TRBV5-4 and TRBJ2-1, with 8 bases aligning to TRBD2. Germline V CDR1 and CDR2: SGHNT, YYREEE (reference sequence). CDR3 length: 15 amino acids. V gave up 4 bases and J gave up 0 bases; unmatched junction bases: 3. This chain's CDR3 is CASSGGGSSYNEQFF. DNA of the CDR3: TGTGCCAGCAGCGGCGGGGGGTCCTCCTACAATGAGCAGTTCTTC.

The chain combines TRBV27 with TRBJ2-7; 7 bases are a match to TRBD2. The ends lost 8 bases at V and 3 bases at J; junction bases unmatched: 4. Germline lookup yields CDR1 MNHEY and CDR2 SMNVEV (reference sequence). The CDR3 covers 12 residues. The CDR3 protein is CASGGGIYEQYF. The DNA of the CDR3 is TGTGCCAGCGGGGGGGGGATCTACGAGCAGTACTTC.

This rearrangement joins TRBV11-2 to TRBJ1-1; D might be TRBD1 (5 bases). The CDR3 covers 15 residues. Germline V gene sequence: CDR1 SGHAT, CDR2 FQNNGV. Trimming left V 0 bases short and J 1 base short, with 9 bases between. In DNA form, the CDR3 reads TGTGCCAGCAGCTTAGATCAGGGAGGGAACACTGAAGCTTTCTTT. Its protein is CASSLDQGGNTEAFF.

The rearrangement uses TRBV28 and TRBJ1-2, with unresolved D. The V end was cut by 2 bases, the J end by 1 base, with 11 bases between. CDR1 is MDHEN, CDR2 SYDVKM, per germline. The CDR3 extends over 15 amino acids. The chain's CDR3 is CASSLSGVGNYGYTF. The CDR3 nucleotides read TGTGCCAGCAGTTTAAGTGGGGTCGGTAACTATGGCTACACCTTC.

This sequence joins TRBV15 and TRBJ1-3; maybe TRBD1 (5 bases). Germline-derived CDR1 and CDR2 are LNHNV and YYDKDF (reference sequence). The CDR3 has 16 amino acids. Trimming stripped 0 bases from V and 4 bases from J, with 13 bases between. DNA for the CDR3: TGTGCCACCAGCAGAGATAAGGGGAGGCCAGGAAACACCATATATTTT. Translated: CATSRDKGRPGNTIYF.

J is TRBJ2-6 and V is TRBV2, with 7 bases that match TRBD1. Germline CDR1 SNHLY, CDR2 FYNNEI. The CDR3 contains 14 residues. V shed 3 bases and J 10 bases; nucleotides not matched to a gene: 6. The CDR3 protein is CASSDRDSRNVLTF. In DNA form, the CDR3 reads TGTGCCAGCAGTGACCGGGACAGCCGAAACGTCCTGACTTTC.

V is TRBV6-5 and J is TRBJ2-7, with D possibly matching TRBD1 (5 bases). The CDR3 is made up of 14 amino acids. In germline, CDR1 is MNHEY, CDR2 SVGAGI. V lost 1 base and J lost 7, with 14 bases in between. The CDR3 coding sequence is TGTGCCAGCAGTTACTTCTTAGACAGTGGGGAGCAGTACTTC. This translates into CASSYFLDSGEQYF.